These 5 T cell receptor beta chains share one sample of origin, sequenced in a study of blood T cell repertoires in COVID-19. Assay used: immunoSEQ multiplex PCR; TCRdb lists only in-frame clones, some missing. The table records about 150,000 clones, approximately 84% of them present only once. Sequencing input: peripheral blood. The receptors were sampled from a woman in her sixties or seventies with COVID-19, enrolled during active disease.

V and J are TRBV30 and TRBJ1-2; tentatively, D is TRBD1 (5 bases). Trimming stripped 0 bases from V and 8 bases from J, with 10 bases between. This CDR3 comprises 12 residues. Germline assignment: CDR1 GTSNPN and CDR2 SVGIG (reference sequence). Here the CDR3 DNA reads TGTGCCTGGAGTGTACGACAGACGGGCTACACCTTC. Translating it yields CAWSVRQTGYTF.

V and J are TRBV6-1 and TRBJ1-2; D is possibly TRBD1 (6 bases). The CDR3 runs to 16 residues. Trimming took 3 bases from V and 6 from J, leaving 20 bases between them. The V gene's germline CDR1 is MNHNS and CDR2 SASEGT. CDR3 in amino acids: CASSDLNRAARNGYTF. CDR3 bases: TGTGCCAGCAGTGACCTAAACAGGGCTGCTCGGAATGGCTACACCTTC.

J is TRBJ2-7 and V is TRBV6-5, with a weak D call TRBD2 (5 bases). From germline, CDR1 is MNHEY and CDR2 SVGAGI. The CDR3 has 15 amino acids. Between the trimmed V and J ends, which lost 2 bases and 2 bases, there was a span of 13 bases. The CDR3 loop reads CASSYAGVLPYEQYF. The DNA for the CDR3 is TGTGCCAGCAGTTACGCCGGGGTCCTACCCTACGAGCAGTACTTC.

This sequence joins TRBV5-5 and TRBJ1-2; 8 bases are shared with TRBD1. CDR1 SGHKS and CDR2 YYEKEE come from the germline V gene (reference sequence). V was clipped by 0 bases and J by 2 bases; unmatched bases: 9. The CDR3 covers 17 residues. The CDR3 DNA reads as TGTGCCAGCAGCTTGGGCCCGGGACAGGCTATAAACTATGGCTACACCTTC. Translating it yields CASSLGPGQAINYGYTF.

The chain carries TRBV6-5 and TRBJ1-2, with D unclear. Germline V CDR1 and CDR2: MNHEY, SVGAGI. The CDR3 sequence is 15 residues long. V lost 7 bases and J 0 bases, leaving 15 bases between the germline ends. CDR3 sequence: CASIPSGDANYGYTF. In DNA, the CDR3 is TGTGCCAGCATCCCCTCGGGAGACGCTAACTATGGCTACACCTTC.